Listed below are T cell receptor beta chains from one sample, sequenced in a study of T cell responses to AZD1222 COVID-19 vaccine. The repertoire was sequenced with immunoSEQ multiplex PCR; TCRdb's copy has only in-frame clones and lacks some. The sample includes roughly 180,000 clones, about 91% of them seen just once. Sequencing was performed on peripheral blood, taken 28 days after the second AZD1222 dose. Receptor source: an adult who received the AZD1222 COVID-19 vaccine. Each CDR3 is given with its conserved first and last residue. D genes are given only for firm matches. Clone sizes are given selectively: once, few, many, or a class where the clone is expanded.

V	D	J	size	CDR3	DNA
TRBV5-8	TRBD1	TRBJ1-4	-	CASSLRGQGSEKLFF	TGTGCCAGCAGCTTGCGGGGACAGGGGTCTGAAAAACTGTTTTTT
TRBV29-1	-	TRBJ1-1	-	CSVKKQTPNTEAFF	TGCAGCGTTAAGAAACAGACACCGAACACTGAAGCTTTCTTT
TRBV19	-	TRBJ1-2	-	CASRELGMEGYTF	TGTGCCAGTAGAGAGCTAGGGATGGAGGGCTACACCTTC
TRBV7-2	-	TRBJ1-1	-	CASSFRQGWSTEAFF	TGTGCCAGCAGCTTCCGCCAGGGTTGGTCGACTGAAGCTTTCTTT
TRBV6-5	-	TRBJ1-1	-	CASSYTEENTEAFF	TGTGCCAGCAGTTACACCGAGGAGAACACTGAAGCTTTCTTT
TRBV5-4	-	TRBJ2-7	-	CASSLAPRDEQYF	TGTGCCAGCAGCTTGGCGCCACGGGACGAGCAGTACTTC
TRBV28	TRBD1	TRBJ2-1	-	CASSLTGGAMPEQFF	TGTGCCAGCAGTTTAACAGGGGGCGCGATGCCCGAGCAGTTCTTC
TRBV5-1	-	TRBJ2-1	-	CASSPPLGNEQFF	TGCGCCAGCAGCCCCCCCCTAGGCAATGAGCAGTTCTTC
TRBV25-1	-	TRBJ2-3	-	CASSDSGGANTQYF	TGTGCCAGCAGTGATAGTGGGGGAGCTAATACGCAGTATTTT
TRBV3-1/TRBV3-2	TRBD1	TRBJ1-1	-	CASSRQGGATEAFF	TGTGCCAGCAGCCGCCAGGGGGGAGCCACTGAAGCTTTCTTT
TRBV21-1	-	TRBJ1-2	-	CASPTKGLYGYTF	TGTGCCAGCCCGACTAAGGGGCTCTATGGCTACACCTTC
TRBV3-1/TRBV3-2	-	TRBJ2-5	-	CASSPSGYRKETQYF	TGTGCCAGCAGCCCCTCAGGTTACAGAAAGGAGACCCAGTACTTC
TRBV5-5	-	TRBJ1-2	-	CASSQTEAYGYTF	TGTGCCAGCAGCCAGACAGAGGCCTATGGCTACACCTTC
TRBV4-2	TRBD1	TRBJ2-1	-	CASSHPGQSYNEQFF	TGTGCCAGCAGCCATCCGGGACAGTCCTACAATGAGCAGTTCTTC
TRBV5-1	-	TRBJ1-4	-	CASSFSGPTTNEKLFF	TGCGCCAGCAGCTTCTCAGGTCCCACAACTAATGAAAAACTGTTTTTT
TRBV10-3	-	TRBJ2-1	-	CAISVGNEQFF	TGTGCCATCAGTGTTGGGAATGAGCAGTTCTTC
TRBV11-2	-	TRBJ1-1	-	CASSSTNLGQINTEAFF	TGTGCCAGCAGCTCAACAAATCTCGGACAAATTAACACTGAAGCTTTCTTT
TRBV9	-	TRBJ2-5	-	CASTRNGLTGETQYF	TGTGCCAGCACCAGGAATGGACTAACGGGGGAGACCCAGTACTTC
TRBV27	-	TRBJ2-3	-	CANPQGTQYF	TGTGCCAACCCGCAGGGTACGCAGTATTTT
TRBV6-5	TRBD1	TRBJ2-7	-	CASRDAGTATYEQYF	TGTGCCAGCAGAGACGCCGGGACAGCCACCTACGAGCAGTACTTC
TRBV6-1	-	TRBJ1-1	once	CASSEAGGGAEAFF	TGTGCCAGCAGTGAAGCTGGCGGGGGCGCTGAAGCTTTCTTT
TRBV3-1/TRBV3-2	-	TRBJ1-6	-	CASSQGGGLSPLHF	TGTGCCAGCAGCCAAGGTGGGGGCCTTTCACCCCTCCACTTT
TRBV5-1	-	TRBJ2-3	-	CASSLAPPTDTQYF	TGCGCCAGCAGCTTGGCGCCCCCGACAGATACGCAGTATTTT
TRBV5-8	-	TRBJ1-2	-	CASTRTVYYGYTF	TGTGCCAGCACCCGGACAGTCTACTATGGCTACACCTTC
TRBV6-2/TRBV6-3	-	TRBJ2-4	-	CASSNSRSNIQYF	TGTGCCAGCAGCAACTCTAGGTCCAACATTCAGTACTTC
TRBV27	-	TRBJ2-3	-	CASSTSNTQYF	TGTGCCAGCAGTACTAGCAATACGCAGTATTTT
TRBV5-8	-	TRBJ1-3	-	CASSYGGDTIYF	TGTGCCAGCAGCTATGGGGGCGACACCATATATTTT
TRBV2	-	TRBJ2-3	-	CASSWDATDTQYF	TGTGCCAGCAGTTGGGACGCCACAGATACGCAGTATTTT
TRBV12-3/TRBV12-4	TRBD2	TRBJ2-5	-	CASSPGGTQYF	TGTGCCAGCAGTCCGGGAGGGACCCAGTACTTC
TRBV6-6	TRBD2	TRBJ2-7	-	CASQAGDLHEQYF	TGTGCCAGCCAAGCGGGAGATCTCCACGAGCAGTACTTC
TRBV7-2	TRBD1	TRBJ1-1	-	CASSLSRTGNAEAFF	TGTGCCAGCAGTCTATCGCGGACAGGGAATGCTGAAGCTTTCTTT
TRBV4-3	-	TRBJ2-7	-	CASSQEREYEQYF	TGCGCCAGCAGCCAAGAAAGGGAATACGAGCAGTACTTC
TRBV28	-	TRBJ1-1	-	CASSLYGGTEAFF	TGTGCCAGCAGTTTATACGGGGGGACTGAAGCTTTCTTT
TRBV20-1	TRBD1	TRBJ1-3	-	CSASPGTGARNTIYF	TGCAGTGCTAGTCCCGGGACAGGGGCTAGAAACACCATATATTTT
TRBV6-2/TRBV6-3	-	TRBJ2-7	-	CASSHEERGEQYF	TGTGCCAGCAGTCATGAGGAAAGAGGCGAGCAGTACTTC
TRBV14	TRBD1	TRBJ1-4	-	CASSGYRGLREKLFF	TGTGCCAGCAGCGGTTACAGGGGGCTGAGAGAAAAACTGTTTTTT
TRBV10-3	TRBD1	TRBJ2-7	-	CAIGTGDEQYF	TGTGCCATCGGGACAGGGGACGAGCAGTACTTC
TRBV7-3	TRBD2	TRBJ2-5	-	CASSSKGLSSGAQTTQYF	TGTGCCAGCAGCTCCAAGGGGCTCTCTAGCGGGGCCCAGACGACCCAGTACTTC
TRBV5-1	-	TRBJ2-7	-	CASSLGMGTLYEQYF	TGCGCCAGCAGCTTGGGAATGGGGACTCTTTACGAGCAGTACTTC
TRBV4-3	-	TRBJ2-3	-	CASSQAEGVTDTQYF	TGCGCCAGCAGCCAGGCCGAGGGGGTGACAGATACGCAGTATTTT
TRBV5-4	TRBD2	TRBJ2-7	-	CASSPGGSGGYEQYF	TGTGCCAGCAGCCCGGGGGGTAGCGGGGGATACGAGCAGTACTTC
TRBV19	-	TRBJ2-3	-	CASSLKGGVTDTQYF	TGTGCCAGTAGTTTAAAGGGCGGGGTAACAGATACGCAGTATTTT